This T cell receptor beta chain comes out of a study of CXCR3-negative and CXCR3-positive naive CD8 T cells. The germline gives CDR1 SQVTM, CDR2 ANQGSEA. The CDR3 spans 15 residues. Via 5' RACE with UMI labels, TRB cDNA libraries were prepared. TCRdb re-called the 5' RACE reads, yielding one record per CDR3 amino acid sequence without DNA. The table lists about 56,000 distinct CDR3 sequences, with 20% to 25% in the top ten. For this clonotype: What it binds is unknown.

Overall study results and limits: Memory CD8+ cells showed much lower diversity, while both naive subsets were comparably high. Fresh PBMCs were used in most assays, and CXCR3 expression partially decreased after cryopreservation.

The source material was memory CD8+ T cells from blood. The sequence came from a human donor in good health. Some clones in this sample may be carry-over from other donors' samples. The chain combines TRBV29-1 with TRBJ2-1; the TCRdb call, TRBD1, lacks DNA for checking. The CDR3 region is CSVESEGQGFNEQFF.